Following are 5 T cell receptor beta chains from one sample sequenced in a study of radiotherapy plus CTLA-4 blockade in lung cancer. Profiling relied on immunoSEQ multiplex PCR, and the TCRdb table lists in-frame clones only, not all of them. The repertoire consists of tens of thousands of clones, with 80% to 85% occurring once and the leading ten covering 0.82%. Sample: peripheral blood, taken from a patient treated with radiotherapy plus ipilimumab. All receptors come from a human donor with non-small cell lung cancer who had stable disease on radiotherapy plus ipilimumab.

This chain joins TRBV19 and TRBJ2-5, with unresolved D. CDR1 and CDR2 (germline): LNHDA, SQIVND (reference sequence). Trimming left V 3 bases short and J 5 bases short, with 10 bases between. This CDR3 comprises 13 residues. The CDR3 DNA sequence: TGTGCCAGTAGTATCTTAGGAAGTGAGACCCAGTACTTC. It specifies CASSILGSETQYF.

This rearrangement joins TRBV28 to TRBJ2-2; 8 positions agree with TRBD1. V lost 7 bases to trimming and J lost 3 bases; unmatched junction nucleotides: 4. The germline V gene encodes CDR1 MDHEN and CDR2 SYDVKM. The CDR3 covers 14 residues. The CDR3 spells CASIRQGYTGELFF. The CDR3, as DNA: TGTGCCAGCATCCGACAGGGGTACACCGGGGAGCTGTTTTTT.

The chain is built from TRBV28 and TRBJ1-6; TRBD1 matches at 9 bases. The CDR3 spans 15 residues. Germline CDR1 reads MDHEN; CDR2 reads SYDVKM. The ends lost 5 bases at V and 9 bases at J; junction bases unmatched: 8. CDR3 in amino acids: CASSPPGTGFSPLHF. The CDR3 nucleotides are TGTGCCAGCAGTCCCCCCGGGACAGGGTTTTCACCCCTCCACTTT.

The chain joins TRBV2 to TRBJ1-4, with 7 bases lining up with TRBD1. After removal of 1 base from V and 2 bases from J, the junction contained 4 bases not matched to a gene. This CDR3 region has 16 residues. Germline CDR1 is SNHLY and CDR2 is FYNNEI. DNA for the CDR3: TGTGCCAGCAGTGAAGGACAGGGTTGGACTAATGAAAAACTGTTTTTT. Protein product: CASSEGQGWTNEKLFF.

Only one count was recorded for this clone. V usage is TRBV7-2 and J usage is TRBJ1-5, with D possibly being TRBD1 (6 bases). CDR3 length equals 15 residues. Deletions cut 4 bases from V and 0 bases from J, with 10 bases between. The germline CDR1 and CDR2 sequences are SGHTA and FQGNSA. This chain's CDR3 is CASSSGGGSNQPQHF. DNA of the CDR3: TGTGCCAGCAGCTCCGGGGGCGGTAGCAATCAGCCCCAGCATTTT.